This T cell receptor beta chain was documented in a study of OX40 agonist ivuxolimab in advanced cancers. Study-level information: The dose-escalation cohort had hepatocellular carcinoma, melanoma, renal cell or head and neck cancer.

In its sample, this clone was seen a few times. J lost 0 bases, V lost 4 bases, and 4 bases had no gene match. From germline, CDR1 is SGDLS and CDR2 YYNGEE. The CDR3 runs to 16 residues. TCRdb keeps only in-frame clones here, not all; method: immunoSEQ multiplex PCR. The sample lists 90,000 to 100,000 clones; about 79% were seen once. Sequencing used CD4+ or CD8+ T cells sorted from blood, obtained in a trial of the OX40 agonist ivuxolimab. This receptor was identified in an adult with an advanced solid tumor such as melanoma, head and neck, liver or kidney cancer. This sequence joins TRBV9 and TRBJ2-2, with 9 bases aligning to TRBD1. In DNA form, the CDR3 reads TGTGCCAGCAGCAGGGGACAGGGAACGAACACCGGGGAGCTGTTTTTT. Protein sequence: CASSRGQGTNTGELFF.